The rows below give T cell receptor beta chains drawn from one sample of a study of T cell repertoires in cytomegalovirus infection. TCRdb independently ran MiXCR on the reads; one entry per CDR3 protein. The repertoire has fewer than 200,000 distinct CDR3 sequences, approximately 19% of them found once; the top ten carry 2.5% to 3%. The specimen was PBMCs. These receptors were taken from a human donor in good health (CMV status not recorded). Some clones in this sample may be carry-over from other donors' samples. Both conserved end residues are part of each CDR3. D genes are given only for firm matches. Rows may omit the clone size; those that give it use once, few, many or a size class.

V gene	clone size	D gene	J gene	CDR3 DNA	CDR3 protein
TRBV5-4	.	.	TRBJ2-7	TGTGCCAGCAGCTTGGAGGGACCCAGAGGAAACGAGCAGTACTTC	CASSLEGPRGNEQYF
TRBV7-6	few	TRBD1	TRBJ2-2	TGTGCCAGCAGTCACCTCGGGACAGGGGGCGCCTCGACCGGGGAGCTGTTTTTT	CASSHLGTGGASTGELFF
TRBV25-1	.	.	TRBJ2-7	TGTGCCAGCAGTGGACAGACAGACTCCTACGAGCAGTACTTC	CASSGQTDSYEQYF
TRBV4-1	.	.	TRBJ2-1	TGCGCCAGCAGCCAAGATCCGGGAGCCCCGAGCTCCTACAATGAGCAGTTCTTC	CASSQDPGAPSSYNEQFF
TRBV7-9	many	.	TRBJ1-6	TGTGCCAGCAGCCAATGGGACCGGGCCAGTAATTCACCCCTCCACTTT	CASSQWDRASNSPLHF
TRBV7-9	many	TRBD2	TRBJ2-1	TGTGCCAGCAGCTTATTCCTAGCGGTAATCAATGAGCAGTTCTTC	CASSLFLAVINEQFF
TRBV7-2	few	TRBD1	TRBJ1-2	TGTGCCAGCAGCGAGGGGACAGGGGCTGGGTATGGCTACACCTTC	CASSEGTGAGYGYTF
TRBV25-1	.	TRBD1	TRBJ1-4	TGTGCCAGCACAGGTCGGGACAGGGGGTCCAGGGCAACTAATGAAAAACTGTTTTTT	CASTGRDRGSRATNEKLFF
TRBV4-3	few	.	TRBJ1-2	TGCGCCAGCAGCCAAGACAGACTGGCTTGGAGCTACACCTTC	CASSQDRLAWSYTF
TRBV12-3/TRBV12-4	few	.	TRBJ2-3	TGTGCCAGCAGTCCTTTTCCACAGGGAATGAGCACAGATACGCAGTATTTT	CASSPFPQGMSTDTQYF
TRBV7-3	.	TRBD1	TRBJ2-3	TGTGCCAGCAGCCCCGGGACAGGGTTCACAGATACGCAGTATTTT	CASSPGTGFTDTQYF
TRBV11-3	.	TRBD1	TRBJ2-5	TGTGCCAGCAGTCCCCGAGCTCTTTGGACAGGGGAGGAGACCCAGTACTTC	CASSPRALWTGEETQYF
TRBV7-2	.	.	TRBJ1-2	TGTGCCAGCAGCTTAGCTGACAACTATGGCTACACCTTC	CASSLADNYGYTF
TRBV2	once	TRBD1	TRBJ2-5	TGTGCCAGCAGTGGGACAGGGACGCAAGAGACCCAGTACTTC	CASSGTGTQETQYF
TRBV12-3/TRBV12-4	few	.	TRBJ1-2	TGTGCCAGCAGTAACCAGAGGGGGACGGATGGCTACACCTTC	CASSNQRGTDGYTF
TRBV28	.	.	TRBJ1-5	TGTGCCAGCGCGCAGGGCAGTCAGCCCCAGCATTTT	CASAQGSQPQHF
TRBV27	.	.	TRBJ1-1	TGTGCCAGCAGTTTATCGGCAGGGGAGGTAGCTTTCTTT	CASSLSAGEVAFF
TRBV7-2	many	.	TRBJ2-2	TGTGCCAGCAGCCCCAGGGCGAACGGGGAGCTGTTTTTT	CASSPRANGELFF
TRBV30	few	.	TRBJ1-5	TGTGCCTGGAGTACAGACAGCAGCCCCAATCAGCCCCAGCATTTT	CAWSTDSSPNQPQHF
TRBV6-1	many	.	TRBJ2-7	TGTGCCAGCAGTGAAAGGGGGGTAGGGGAGCAGTACTTC	CASSERGVGEQYF
TRBV5-1	.	TRBD1	TRBJ2-7	TGCGCCAGCAGCTCCCTGGGACAGGCCTACGAGCAGTACTTC	CASSSLGQAYEQYF
TRBV10-3	few	TRBD2	TRBJ2-3	TGTGCCATCAGTGAGTCGACTGGCGGGAGAAGTACAGATACGCAGTATTTT	CAISESTGGRSTDTQYF
TRBV18	.	TRBD1	TRBJ1-5	TGTGCCAGCTCACCACCAACGACAGGGGTCAATCAGCCCCAGCATTTT	CASSPPTTGVNQPQHF
TRBV6-2/TRBV6-3	.	TRBD2	TRBJ2-7	TGTGCCAGCAGTCAACTAGCGGGCCTTCGGGAGCAGTACTTC	CASSQLAGLREQYF
TRBV7-2	once	.	TRBJ1-2	TGTGGCAGCAGCTTAGGGTCTTTGGGGGGCGATGGCTACACCTTC	CGSSLGSLGGDGYTF
TRBV6-1	few	TRBD1	TRBJ1-3	TGTGCCAGCAGTGGGGGGATCCGTGGGACAGGGGTTGGAAACACCATATATTTT	CASSGGIRGTGVGNTIYF
TRBV20-1	.	.	TRBJ2-1	TGCAGTGCTCCCCTTTATCTCTACTCCTACAATGAGCAGTTCTTC	CSAPLYLYSYNEQFF
TRBV7-2	many	TRBD2	TRBJ2-5	TGTGCCAGCAGCTTAGTGTCTAGCGGGAGAGGAGAGACCCAGTACTTC	CASSLVSSGRGETQYF
TRBV6-2/TRBV6-3	few	TRBD1	TRBJ2-3	TGTGCCAGCAGCGAGCTTACAGGGGGCAGAGCAGATACGCAGTATTTT	CASSELTGGRADTQYF
TRBV7-2	.	TRBD2	TRBJ2-7	TGTGCCAGCAGCTCCCCGGGACTAGCGGGAGGTTTTAAGATCTACGAGCAGTACTTC	CASSSPGLAGGFKIYEQYF
TRBV12-3/TRBV12-4	.	.	TRBJ2-1	TGTGCCAGCAGTATTCATAACAATGAGCAGTTCTTC	CASSIHNNEQFF
TRBV20-1	.	.	TRBJ1-4	TGCAGTGCCCCTGGATCTAATGAAAAACTGTTTTTT	CSAPGSNEKLFF
TRBV5-1	few	.	TRBJ2-3	TGCGCCAGCAGCTTGGGGGCCCGCGCAGGGGGCACAGATACGCAGTATTTT	CASSLGARAGGTDTQYF
TRBV18	.	.	TRBJ2-1	TGTGCCAGCTCACCCATGGGATCCTCCTACAATGAGCAGTTCTTC	CASSPMGSSYNEQFF
TRBV30	.	.	TRBJ1-2	TGTGCCGGCGGGGAGATCTATGGCTACACCTTC	CAGGEIYGYTF
TRBV7-9	many	.	TRBJ2-5	TGTGCCAGCAGTTCACCGGGACCACAAGAGACCCAGTACTTC	CASSSPGPQETQYF
TRBV6-5	.	.	TRBJ2-6	TGTGCCAGCAGTTCGTATCAAGTTTGGGGGGCCGCTGGGGCCAACGTCCTGACTTTC	CASSSYQVWGAAGANVLTF
TRBV25-1	many	.	TRBJ1-2	TGTGCCAGCAGTGGCCAGGGAGGAGGAGGCTACACCTTC	CASSGQGGGGYTF
TRBV2	.	.	TRBJ2-2	TGTGCCAGCATCCCAGCGGCAGCGAACACCGGGGAGCTGTTTTTT	CASIPAAANTGELFF
TRBV7-3	many	TRBD1	TRBJ1-1	TGTGCCAGCAGCCTGGGACAGAGAAGCGGAACTGAAGCTTTCTTT	CASSLGQRSGTEAFF
TRBV7-9	.	.	TRBJ2-3	TGTGCCAGCAGCCCCGAGTACTCCACAGATACGCAGTATTTT	CASSPEYSTDTQYF
TRBV6-5	.	TRBD1	TRBJ2-5	TGTGCCAGCAGTTACTCGAGTTGGGGGACAGGGGGGACCCAGTACTTC	CASSYSSWGTGGTQYF
TRBV7-2	.	.	TRBJ1-1	TGTGCCAGCAGCCCTCCCGGTCTGGGGGGCACTGAAGCTTTCTTT	CASSPPGLGGTEAFF
TRBV6-6	few	.	TRBJ2-1	TGTGCCAGCAGTTGGTTAGTTTACAATGAGCAGTTCTTC	CASSWLVYNEQFF
TRBV25-1	.	.	TRBJ2-6	TGTGCCAGCATCGGTCCAGCCCCGGGCTCTGGGGCCAACGTCCTGACTTTC	CASIGPAPGSGANVLTF
TRBV7-9	.	.	TRBJ2-3	TGTGCCAGCATCCTCTCCCGGGGCTATTTAGATACGCAGTATTTT	CASILSRGYLDTQYF
TRBV5-4	.	.	TRBJ2-1	TGTGCCAGCAGCCTAAACCGGGACCCCTACAATGAGCAGTTCTTC	CASSLNRDPYNEQFF